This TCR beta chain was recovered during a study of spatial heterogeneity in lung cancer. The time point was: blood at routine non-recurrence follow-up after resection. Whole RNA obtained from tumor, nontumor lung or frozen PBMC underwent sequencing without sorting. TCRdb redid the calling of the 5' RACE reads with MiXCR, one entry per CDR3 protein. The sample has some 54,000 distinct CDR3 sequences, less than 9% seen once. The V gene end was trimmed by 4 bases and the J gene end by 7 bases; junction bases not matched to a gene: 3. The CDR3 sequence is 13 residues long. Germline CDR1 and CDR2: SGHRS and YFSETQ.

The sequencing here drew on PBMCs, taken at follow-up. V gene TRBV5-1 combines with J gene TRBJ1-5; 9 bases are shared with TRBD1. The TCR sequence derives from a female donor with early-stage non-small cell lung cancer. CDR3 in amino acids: CASSAQGAQPQHF. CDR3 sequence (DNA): TGCGCCAGCAGCGCACAGGGGGCGCAGCCCCAGCATTTT. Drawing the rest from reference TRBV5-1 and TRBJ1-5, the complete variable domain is KAGVTQTPRYLIKTRGQQVTLSCSPISGHRSVSWYQQTPGQGLQFLFEYFSETQRNKGNFPGRFSGRQFSNSRSEMNVSTLELGDSALYLCASSAQGAQPQHFGDGTRLSIL.